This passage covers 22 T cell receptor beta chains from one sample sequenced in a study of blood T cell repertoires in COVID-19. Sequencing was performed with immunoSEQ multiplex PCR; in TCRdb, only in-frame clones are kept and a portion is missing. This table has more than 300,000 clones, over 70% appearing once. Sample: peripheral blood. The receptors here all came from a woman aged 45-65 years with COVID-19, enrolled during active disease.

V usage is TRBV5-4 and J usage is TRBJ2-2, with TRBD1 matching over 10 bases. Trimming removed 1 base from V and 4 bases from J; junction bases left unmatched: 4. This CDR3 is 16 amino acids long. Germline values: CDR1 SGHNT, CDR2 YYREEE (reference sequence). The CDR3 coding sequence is TGTGCCAGCAGCTTGCAAGGGACAGGGGTCACCGGGGAGCTGTTTTTT. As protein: CASSLQGTGVTGELFF.

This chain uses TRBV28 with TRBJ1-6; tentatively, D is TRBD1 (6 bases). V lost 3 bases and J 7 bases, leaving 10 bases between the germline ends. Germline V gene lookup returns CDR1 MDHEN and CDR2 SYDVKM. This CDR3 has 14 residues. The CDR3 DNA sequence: TGTGCCAGCAGTTTGGGGACAAAAAATTCACCCCTCCACTTT. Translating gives CASSLGTKNSPLHF.

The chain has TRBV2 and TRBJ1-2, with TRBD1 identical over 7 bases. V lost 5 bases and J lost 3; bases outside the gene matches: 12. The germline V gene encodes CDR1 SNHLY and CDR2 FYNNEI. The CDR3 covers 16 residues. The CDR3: CASSFLRQGLDYGYTF. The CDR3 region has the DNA TGTGCCAGCAGTTTTCTCAGACAGGGACTGGACTATGGCTACACCTTC.

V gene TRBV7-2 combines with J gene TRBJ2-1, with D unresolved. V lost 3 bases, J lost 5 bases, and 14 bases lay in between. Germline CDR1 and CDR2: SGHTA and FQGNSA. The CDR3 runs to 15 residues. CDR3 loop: CASSFTGLRDNEQFF. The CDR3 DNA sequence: TGTGCCAGCAGCTTCACCGGCCTCCGGGACAATGAGCAGTTCTTC.

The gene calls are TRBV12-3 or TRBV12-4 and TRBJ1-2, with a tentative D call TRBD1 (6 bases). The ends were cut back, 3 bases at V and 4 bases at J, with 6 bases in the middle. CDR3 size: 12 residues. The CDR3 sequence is CASSLDSYGYTF. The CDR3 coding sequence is TGTGCCAGCAGTTTGGACAGCTATGGCTACACCTTC.

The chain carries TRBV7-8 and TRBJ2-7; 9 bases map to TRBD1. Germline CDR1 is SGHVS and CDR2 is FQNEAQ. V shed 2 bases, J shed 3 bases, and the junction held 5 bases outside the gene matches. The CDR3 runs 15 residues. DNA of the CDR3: TGTGCCAGCAGCTTAAGCGGGACAGGGATCTACGAGCAGTACTTC. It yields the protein CASSLSGTGIYEQYF.

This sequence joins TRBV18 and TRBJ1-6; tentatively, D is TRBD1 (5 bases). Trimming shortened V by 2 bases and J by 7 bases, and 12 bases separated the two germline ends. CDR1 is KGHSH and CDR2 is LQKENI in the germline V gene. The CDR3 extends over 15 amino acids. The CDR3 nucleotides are TGTGCCAGCTCACCAACAGTAGACAGCAATTCACCCCTCCACTTT. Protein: CASSPTVDSNSPLHF. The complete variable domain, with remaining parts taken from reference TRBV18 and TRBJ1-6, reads NAGVMQNPRHLVRRRGQEARLRCSPMKGHSHVYWYRQLPEEGLKFMVYLQKENIIDESGMPKERFSAEFPKEGPSILRIQQVVRGDSAAYFCASSPTVDSNSPLHFGNGTRLTVT.

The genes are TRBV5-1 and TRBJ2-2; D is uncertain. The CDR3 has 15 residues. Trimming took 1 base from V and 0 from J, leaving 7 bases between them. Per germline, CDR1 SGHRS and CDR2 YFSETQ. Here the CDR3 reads CASSLPVANTGELFF. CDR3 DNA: TGCGCCAGCAGCTTGCCGGTCGCGAACACCGGGGAGCTGTTTTTT.

The CDR3 sequence is CASTRRSSDEQFF. CDR3 bases: TGTGCCAGCACCCGACGGTCCAGCGATGAGCAGTTCTTC. The genes are TRBV6-5 and TRBJ2-1; D gene unclear. CDR1 MNHEY and CDR2 SVGAGI come from the germline V gene. The CDR3 contains 13 residues. Trimming left V 7 bases short and J 8 bases short, with 15 bases between.

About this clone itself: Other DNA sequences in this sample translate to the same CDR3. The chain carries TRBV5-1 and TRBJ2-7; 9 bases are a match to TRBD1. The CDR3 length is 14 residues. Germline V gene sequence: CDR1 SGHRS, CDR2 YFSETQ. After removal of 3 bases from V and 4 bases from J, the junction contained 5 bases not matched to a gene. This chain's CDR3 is CASSWGTGTYEQYF. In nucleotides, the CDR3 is TGCGCCAGCAGCTGGGGGACAGGGACATACGAGCAGTACTTC.

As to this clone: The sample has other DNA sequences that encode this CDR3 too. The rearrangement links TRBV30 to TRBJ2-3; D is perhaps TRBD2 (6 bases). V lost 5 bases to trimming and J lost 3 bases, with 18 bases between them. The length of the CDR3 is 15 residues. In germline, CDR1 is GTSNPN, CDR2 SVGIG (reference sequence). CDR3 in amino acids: CAWGTLEGWTDTQYF. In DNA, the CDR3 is TGTGCCTGGGGAACGCTGGAGGGCTGGACAGATACGCAGTATTTT.

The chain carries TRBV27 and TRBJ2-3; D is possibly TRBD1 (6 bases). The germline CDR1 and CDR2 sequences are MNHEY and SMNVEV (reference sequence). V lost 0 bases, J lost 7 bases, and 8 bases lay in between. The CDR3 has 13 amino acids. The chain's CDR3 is CASSLSGAHTQYF. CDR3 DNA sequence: TGTGCCAGCAGTTTATCGGGGGCTCATACGCAGTATTTT.

The CDR3 bases are TGTGCCAGCAGCTTACTAGCCGCCGTTGAAGCTTTCTTT. This codes for CASSLLAAVEAFF. V gene TRBV11-2 combines with J gene TRBJ1-1; D gene unclear. This CDR3 contains 13 residues. V was shortened by 2 bases and J by 7 bases, with 11 bases between the two germline ends. Germline CDR1 SGHAT, CDR2 FQNNGV.

This chain's CDR3 is CASSREGEKLFF. CDR3 sequence (DNA): TGTGCCAGCAGTCGGGAGGGGGAAAAACTGTTTTTT. This chain joins TRBV6-5 and TRBJ1-4; D might be TRBD1 (5 bases). With 5 bases removed from V and 8 bases from J, the gap between germline ends came to 9 bases. Germline V gene sequence: CDR1 MNHEY, CDR2 SVGAGI. This CDR3 spans 12 amino acids.

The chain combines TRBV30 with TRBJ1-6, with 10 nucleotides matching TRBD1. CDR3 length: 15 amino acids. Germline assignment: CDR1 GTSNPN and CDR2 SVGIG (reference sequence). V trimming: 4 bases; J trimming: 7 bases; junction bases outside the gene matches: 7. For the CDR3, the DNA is TGTGCCTGGAAGACAGGGGGCGCTGGGAATTCACCCCTCCACTTT. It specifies CAWKTGGAGNSPLHF.

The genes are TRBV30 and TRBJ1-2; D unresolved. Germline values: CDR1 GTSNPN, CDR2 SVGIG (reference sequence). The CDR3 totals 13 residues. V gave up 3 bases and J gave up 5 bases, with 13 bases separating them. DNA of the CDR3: TGTGCCTGGAGGGGCGATAAAGTTTATGGCTACACCTTC. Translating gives CAWRGDKVYGYTF. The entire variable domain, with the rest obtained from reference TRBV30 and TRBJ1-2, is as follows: SQTIHQWPATLVQPVGSPLSLECTVEGTSNPNLYWYRQAAGRGLQLLFYSVGIGQISSEVPQNLSASRPQDRQFILSSKKLLLSDSGFYLCAWRGDKVYGYTFGSGTRLTVV.

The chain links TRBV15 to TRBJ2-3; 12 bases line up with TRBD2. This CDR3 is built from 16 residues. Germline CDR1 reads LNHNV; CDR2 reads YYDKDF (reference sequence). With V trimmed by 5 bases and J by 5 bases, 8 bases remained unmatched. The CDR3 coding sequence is TGTGCCACCAGCCGAGGACTAGCGGGACGGAGAGATACGCAGTATTTT. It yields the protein CATSRGLAGRRDTQYF.

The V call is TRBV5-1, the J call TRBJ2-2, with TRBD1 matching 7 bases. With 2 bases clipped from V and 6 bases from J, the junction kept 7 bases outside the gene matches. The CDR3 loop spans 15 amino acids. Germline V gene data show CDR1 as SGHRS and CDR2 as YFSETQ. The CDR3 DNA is TGCGCCAGCAGCTTAAGTACCCAGGGGGCCGGGGAGCTGTTTTTT. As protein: CASSLSTQGAGELFF.

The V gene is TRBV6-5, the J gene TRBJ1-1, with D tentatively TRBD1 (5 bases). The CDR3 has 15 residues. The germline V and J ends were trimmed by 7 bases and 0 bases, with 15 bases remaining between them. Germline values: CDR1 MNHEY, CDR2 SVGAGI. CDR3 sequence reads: CASTPRGVMNTEAFF. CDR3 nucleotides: TGTGCCAGCACCCCCCGGGGGGTCATGAACACTGAAGCTTTCTTT.

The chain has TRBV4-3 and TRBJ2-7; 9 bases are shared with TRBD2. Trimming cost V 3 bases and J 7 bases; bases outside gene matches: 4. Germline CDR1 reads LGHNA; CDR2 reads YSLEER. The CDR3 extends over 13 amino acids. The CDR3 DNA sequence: TGCGCCAGCAGCCAGGGACTAGCCAAAGAGCAGTACTTC. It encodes CASSQGLAKEQYF.

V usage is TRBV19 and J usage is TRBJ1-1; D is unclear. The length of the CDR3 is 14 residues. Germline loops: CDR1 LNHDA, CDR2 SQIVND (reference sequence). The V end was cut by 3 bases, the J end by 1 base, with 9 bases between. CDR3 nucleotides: TGTGCCAGTAGTATCAAACCAGAGAACACTGAAGCTTTCTTT. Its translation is CASSIKPENTEAFF.

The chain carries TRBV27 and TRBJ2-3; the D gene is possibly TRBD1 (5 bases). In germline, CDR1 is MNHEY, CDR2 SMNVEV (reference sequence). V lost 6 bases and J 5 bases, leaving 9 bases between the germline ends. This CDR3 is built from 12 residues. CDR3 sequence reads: CASSQRGDTQYF. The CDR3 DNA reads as TGTGCCAGCAGCCAAAGGGGAGATACGCAGTATTTT.